A single sample gave rise to the 26 T cell receptor beta chains below, sequenced in a study of a mutant IDH1 vaccine in newly diagnosed glioma. These TCRs are of unknown antigen specificity. The time point was: week 47, end of study. The content of each vaccine dose was 300 ug of mutant IDH1 20-mer peptide, and topical imiquimod accompanied it. Clones were sequenced by immunoSEQ multiplex PCR, and TCRdb holds only the in-frame ones, with some missing. The profile shows tens of thousands of clones, 89% of them singletons. The source material was PBMCs, sampled from a glioma patient whose treatment included an IDH1 peptide vaccine. The receptors stem from a woman aged 45 to 65 with glioma.

This clone was seen only a few times. The chain links TRBV30 to TRBJ2-3; D ambiguous. This CDR3 contains 13 residues. V shed 3 bases and J shed 0 bases, with 7 bases lying between them. Germline V gene lookup returns CDR1 GTSNPN and CDR2 SVGIG (reference sequence). CDR3 protein: CAWRVASTDTQYF. CDR3 nucleotides: TGTGCCTGGAGGGTGGCTAGCACAGATACGCAGTATTTT.

The chain is built from TRBV4-1 and TRBJ2-7, with D possibly TRBD1 on 5 matching bases. The CDR3 runs to 15 residues. CDR1 MGHRA and CDR2 YSYEKL come from the germline V gene. The V and J ends lost 4 bases and 2 bases respectively, with 15 bases between them. CDR3 in amino acids: CASSPRPQATYEQYF. The CDR3 bases are TGCGCCAGCAGCCCGAGGCCACAGGCCACCTACGAGCAGTACTTC.

The chain combines TRBV28 with TRBJ2-3, with 9 bases fitting TRBD2. With V trimmed by 6 bases and J by 3 bases, 4 bases remained unmatched. Germline V CDR1 and CDR2: MDHEN, SYDVKM. This CDR3 is 14 amino acids long. In DNA form, the CDR3 reads TGTGCCAGCAGGGACCTAGCGGGGACAGATACGCAGTATTTT. It translates to CASRDLAGTDTQYF.

V usage is TRBV6-1 and J usage is TRBJ2-7; 7 bases agree with TRBD1. Trimming cost V 3 bases and J 1 base; bases outside gene matches: 6. The CDR3 is 15 residues long. Germline-derived CDR1 and CDR2 are MNHNS and SASEGT. For the CDR3, the DNA is TGTGCCAGCAGTGAGGCTAGGACAGGATCCTACGAGCAGTACTTC. This encodes CASSEARTGSYEQYF.

V is TRBV18 and J is TRBJ2-7, with D unresolved. The CDR3 totals 13 residues. CDR1 is KGHSH and CDR2 is LQKENI in the germline V gene. V was shortened by 6 bases and J by 7 bases, with 16 bases between the two germline ends. CDR3 coding DNA: TGTGCCAGCTCCCCCGACACGGTGGAAGAGCAGTACTTC. Its translation: CASSPDTVEEQYF.

This clone was counted a single time. The chain links TRBV27 to TRBJ1-6; D is uncertain. This CDR3 region has 15 residues. Germline V gene lookup returns CDR1 MNHEY and CDR2 SMNVEV (reference sequence). Trimming left V 3 bases short and J 8 bases short, with 14 bases between. CDR3 DNA: TGTGCCAGCAGTTTTTCGCGCCCAGGAGATTCACCCCTCCACTTT. Amino acids: CASSFSRPGDSPLHF.

J is TRBJ1-3 and V is TRBV6-5; D is undetermined. Germline CDR1 is MNHEY and CDR2 is SVGAGI. The length of the CDR3 is 15 residues. The V gene lost 2 bases and the J gene lost 0 bases, with 8 bases spanning the gap. The CDR3: CASSYGRSSGNTIYF. The CDR3 DNA reads TGTGCCAGCAGTTACGGCAGGAGCTCTGGAAACACCATATATTTT.

The V call is TRBV5-1, the J call TRBJ2-2, with D unclear. The V end was cut by 3 bases, the J end by 0 bases, with 12 bases between. The CDR3 has 16 amino acids. In germline, CDR1 is SGHRS, CDR2 YFSETQ. The CDR3 loop is CASSSAPTSNTGELFF. CDR3 DNA: TGCGCCAGCAGCTCGGCCCCGACATCGAACACCGGGGAGCTGTTTTTT.

The V and J genes are TRBV11-3 and TRBJ2-3, with TRBD1 as a possible D gene (6 bases). This CDR3 has 13 amino acids. Germline V lookup: CDR1 SGHNT, CDR2 YENEEA. Trimming pared 8 bases from V and 5 bases from J, leaving 14 bases between. This CDR3 is CASSQGFGDTQYF. The CDR3 DNA is TGTGCCAGCTCCCAGGGGTTTGGAGATACGCAGTATTTT.

The rearrangement joins TRBV27 to TRBJ2-7; 11 nucleotides agree with TRBD2. The V and J ends lost 4 bases and 3 bases, in that order; junction bases with no gene match: 5. The CDR3 has 15 amino acids. Germline V gives CDR1 MNHEY, CDR2 SMNVEV (reference sequence). The CDR3 sequence is CASSSASGRHYEQYF. The CDR3 nucleotides are TGTGCCAGCAGTTCGGCTAGCGGGAGGCACTACGAGCAGTACTTC.

This chain joins TRBV18 and TRBJ1-2, with D tentatively TRBD1 (6 bases). Germline lookup yields CDR1 KGHSH and CDR2 LQKENI. The CDR3 runs 16 residues. V dropped 1 base and J dropped 3 bases, with 15 bases sitting between them. The DNA of the CDR3 is TGTGCCAGCTCACCACTAAGGGGGGGGCCGGACTATGGCTACACCTTC. It specifies CASSPLRGGPDYGYTF.

V usage is TRBV27 and J usage is TRBJ1-4; tentative D call: TRBD1 (5 bases). This CDR3 spans 18 amino acids. The ends were cut back, 3 bases at V and 2 bases at J, with 19 bases in the middle. Germline CDR1 MNHEY, CDR2 SMNVEV (reference sequence). The CDR3 DNA sequence: TGTGCCAGCAGTTTTCGGGGCCCGGTCGGGCGCACTAATGAAAAACTGTTTTTT. It is translated as CASSFRGPVGRTNEKLFF. The variable domain in full, completed from reference TRBV27 and TRBJ1-4, reads EAQVTQNPRYLITVTGKKLTVTCSQNMNHEYMSWYRQDPGLGLRQIYYSMNVEVTDKGDVPEGYKVSRKEKRNFPLILESPSPNQTSLYFCASSFRGPVGRTNEKLFFGSGTQLSVL.

This rearrangement joins TRBV5-1 to TRBJ1-1; 10 bases align to TRBD1. V shed 4 bases and J 3 bases; nucleotides not matched to a gene: 9. The CDR3 contains 16 residues. CDR1 SGHRS and CDR2 YFSETQ come from the germline V gene. CDR3 bases: TGCGCCAGCAGCAGTGACAGGGGGCGCTGGGACACTGAAGCTTTCTTT. It translates to CASSSDRGRWDTEAFF.

The V gene is TRBV30, the J gene TRBJ1-3, with 7 positions matching TRBD1. Germline loops: CDR1 GTSNPN, CDR2 SVGIG (reference sequence). CDR3 size: 12 residues. V dropped 7 bases and J dropped 4; count of bases not matched to a gene: 4. The CDR3 nucleotides are TGTGCCTTCAACAGGGGCGGAAACACCATATATTTT. This sequence encodes CAFNRGGNTIYF. Based on the CDR3 plus reference TRBV30 and TRBJ1-3, the full variable domain is SQTIHQWPATLVQPVGSPLSLECTVEGTSNPNLYWYRQAAGRGLQLLFYSVGIGQISSEVPQNLSASRPQDRQFILSSKKLLLSDSGFYLCAFNRGGNTIYFGEGSWLTVV.

The CDR3 reads CATGEGTGELFF. CDR3 coding DNA: TGTGCCACCGGGGAGGGCACCGGGGAGCTGTTTTTT. The chain recombines TRBV2 with TRBJ2-2; 7 bases match TRBD2. Per the germline V gene, CDR1 is SNHLY and CDR2 is FYNNEI. The CDR3 extends over 12 amino acids. Trimming at V came to 10 bases and at J to 4 bases, leaving 3 bases not matched to a gene.

The V call is TRBV28, the J call TRBJ1-2, with D perhaps matching TRBD1 (6 bases). V dropped 6 bases and J dropped 0 bases, with 17 bases sitting between them. There are 16 residues in the CDR3. CDR1 and CDR2 (germline): MDHEN, SYDVKM. This chain's CDR3 is CASRLGGDNANYGYTF. The DNA for the CDR3 is TGTGCCAGCAGATTAGGGGGGGACAACGCTAACTATGGCTACACCTTC.

The chain joins TRBV5-1 to TRBJ2-7; D is uncertain. The CDR3 is 13 residues long. Germline CDR1 and CDR2: SGHRS and YFSETQ. With 4 bases removed from V and 4 bases from J, the gap between germline ends came to 12 bases. This chain's CDR3 is CASSAPTAYEQYF. In DNA form, the CDR3 reads TGCGCCAGCAGCGCGCCGACTGCTTACGAGCAGTACTTC.

The rearrangement joins TRBV10-3 to TRBJ2-1; 14 nucleotides match TRBD2. This CDR3 has 18 residues. Germline CDR1 and CDR2: ENHRY and SYGVKD. With 3 bases clipped from V and 3 bases from J, the junction kept 7 bases outside the gene matches. The CDR3 nucleotides are TGTGCCATCAGTGAACGGGGACTAGCGGGAGAGGTCTACAATGAGCAGTTCTTC. It codes for CAISERGLAGEVYNEQFF.

This clone was observed a handful of times. V and J are TRBV19 and TRBJ2-1, with TRBD2 as a possible D gene (6 bases). This CDR3 is 14 amino acids long. Trimming removed 7 bases from V and 5 bases from J, with 15 bases in between. Germline V gene data show CDR1 as LNHDA and CDR2 as SQIVND (reference sequence). CDR3 sequence: CASTGGPIDNEQFF. For the CDR3, the DNA is TGTGCCAGTACTGGAGGGCCAATAGACAATGAGCAGTTCTTC.

The rearrangement joins TRBV19 to TRBJ2-7; TRBD1 matches at 7 bases. The CDR3 consists of 15 residues. V shed 3 bases and J 1 base; nucleotides not matched to a gene: 6. In germline, CDR1 is LNHDA, CDR2 SQIVND (reference sequence). The CDR3 sequence is CASSIRGQRSYEQYF. Here the CDR3 DNA reads TGTGCCAGTAGTATTAGGGGACAGCGGTCCTACGAGCAGTACTTC.

The V gene is TRBV5-4, the J gene TRBJ1-6; D is undetermined. Germline V gene lookup returns CDR1 SGHNT and CDR2 YYREEE (reference sequence). V lost 4 bases, J lost 9 bases, and 8 bases lay in between. The CDR3 consists of 12 residues. CDR3 sequence: CASSARGSPLHF. The CDR3 coding sequence is TGTGCCAGCAGCGCAAGAGGTTCACCCCTCCACTTT.

V and J are TRBV27 and TRBJ2-5; 7 bases are a match to TRBD2. The CDR3 contains 14 residues. The germline CDR1 and CDR2 sequences are MNHEY and SMNVEV (reference sequence). J lost 1 base, V lost 4 bases, and 3 bases had no gene match. DNA of the CDR3: TGTGCCAGCAGTTCCCTAGCGGTCCAAGAGACCCAGTACTTC. It is translated as CASSSLAVQETQYF.

This chain uses TRBV28 with TRBJ1-2; D gene ambiguous. Germline V gene lookup returns CDR1 MDHEN and CDR2 SYDVKM. Trimming left V 1 base short and J 1 base short, with 1 base between. The CDR3 totals 12 residues. Here the CDR3 reads CASSLFNYGYTF. The CDR3 nucleotides read TGTGCCAGCAGTTTATTTAACTATGGCTACACCTTC.

The chain couples TRBV9 to TRBJ2-7; TRBD1 matches at 8 bases. This CDR3 has 20 residues. Trimming at V came to 0 bases and at J to 1 base, leaving 18 bases not matched to a gene. In germline, CDR1 is SGDLS, CDR2 YYNGEE. The CDR3 region has the DNA TGTGCCAGCAGCGTAGGTAGGGCGGACAGGGCTCGAGCGTGGTCCTACGAGCAGTACTTC. It codes for CASSVGRADRARAWSYEQYF.

This clone was counted only a few times. The V gene is TRBV30, the J gene TRBJ1-5; no definite D call. The CDR3 length is 13 residues. The V gene lost 1 base and the J gene lost 3 bases, with 7 bases spanning the gap. Germline lookup yields CDR1 GTSNPN and CDR2 SVGIG (reference sequence). The CDR3 region is CAWSENYNQPQHF. For the CDR3, the DNA is TGTGCCTGGAGTGAAAATTACAATCAGCCCCAGCATTTT.

The chain has TRBV6-5 and TRBJ2-5; tentative D call: TRBD2 (6 bases). Matching the DNA end better, TRBJ2-7 makes the J call doubtful. The CDR3 is made up of 13 amino acids. Germline CDR1 MNHEY, CDR2 SVGAGI. As DNA, the CDR3 is TGTGCCAGCAGGAGGGACTTTTCCTACGAGCAGTACTTC. It yields the protein CASRRDFSYEQYF.